The following is a T cell receptor (beta chain) sequence with its context. Its antigen is not yet known. No base quality information exists; no much larger clone differs at one position. The time point tag for this specimen amounts to: patch test 2, 6 weeks after DPC sensitization. The treatment or condition label, read with the paper, signifies: therapeutic diphenylcyclopropenone sensitization with weekly scalp DPC. Blood at each patch-test visit was drawn before the patch test was applied. To be eligible, patients had to be aged 18 to 70, diagnosed with alopecia and judged suitable for DPC therapy, while pregnant patients were excluded. Total RNA was extracted from unfractionated whole blood collected in Tempus Blood RNA tubes. The data stem from a study of human T cells and chemical hapten exposure (dated by TCRdb to the early 2020s). About the full investigation: For sensitization, 2% DPC in acetone was applied to an approximately 2 cm by approximately 2 cm area of upper inner arm skin. Throughout the approximately 24-week study period, patients were also given weekly therapeutic DPC doses on the scalp. Patch testing on the upper back used Finn chambers containing 0.01% DPC, with scoring done after 6 days according to International Contact Dermatitis Research Group standards. Alopecia areata with under or over 50% scalp involvement, alopecia totalis and alopecia universalis were represented in the patient cohort, which was mostly female. Libraries were combined into a pool for sequencing, and differences in TCR yield between samples came mainly from small differences in library volumes within the pool. The study tracked peripheral blood TCR repertoire changes in vivo during primary and secondary sensitization to the hapten diphenylcyclopropenone (DPC) in alopecia patients. Blood was sampled from patients pre-sensitization (week 0) and at 2, 6 and about 24 weeks after DPC sensitization. Blood for TCR sequencing was provided by twenty-nine alopecia patients at one to four time points (pre-sensitization, 2, 6 and 24 weeks). Results and caveats for the whole study, not just this receptor: Patch test score was positively correlated with the number of PT1 expanded TCRs, with significance at thresholds 8, 16 and 32 but not at 4. Repeated subsampling changed both the strength of the expansion versus patch-test correlation and the threshold at which the correlation became significant. The number of TCRs above 1 in 1000 frequency did not change with DPC sensitization; there was no evidence of global repertoire structure alterations. Compared with pre-sensitization or healthy control sets, expanded TCRs formed significantly more large CDR3 similarity clusters, which is consistent with antigen-driven responses. All patients had alopecia, a presumed autoimmune disease, so their immune response might differ from that of healthy individuals.

Libraries were made using RACE. Sequencing used a NextSeq 500. During library preparation, unique molecular identifiers were attached to individual cDNA molecules so that TCRs could be counted quantitatively and reproducibly. Both TCR alpha and TCR beta chains were sequenced from each blood RNA sample. Regarding the original processing steps: Samples had a median of about 96,000 TCRs, with a range from about 23,224 to 750,000. V, J and CDR3 annotation of the TCR reads was performed with the Decombinator software suite. For PS versus PT1 abundance plots, all samples were subsampled to the same number of TCRs (28,000). TCRs were defined as expanded if absent before sensitization and observed at least eight times at the 2-week time point. The public reads were reprocessed in TCRdb via fastp at Q25 and MiXCR, keeping in-frame beta chains. A single entry per CDR3 protein holds the most common genes and DNA from its merged rows. The V and J calls and clone size come from TCRdb's table, not from the authors' own analysis. The sample table holds approximately 120,000 distinct CDR3 sequences, of which about a tenth were seen once. The ten largest account for 2.5% to 3.5% of the sample.

CDR1 KGHSH and CDR2 LQKENI are derived from the germline V gene. The CDR3 holds 15 amino acids from the cysteine to the phenylalanine. Only the CDR3 DNA stays, 45 bases, in frame from base 1. Relative to germline, V is 1 base shorter and J is 6 bases shorter, with 12 bases between their ends. Sequences were derived from whole blood, sampled in connection with sensitization to the hapten diphenylcyclopropenone (DPC). The rearrangement joined TRBV18 to TRBJ1-4; D gene: possibly TRBD1, on 5 matching bases. The sequence derives from a woman between 40 and 55 years old with alopecia areata. Some clones in this sample may be carry-over from other donors' samples. The CDR3 region has the sequence CASSPRKGDDEKLFF. The nucleotide sequence reads TGTGCCAGCTCACCACGTAAAGGGGACGATGAAAAACTGTTTTTT.